This T cell receptor beta chain is from a study of glioma-infiltrating T cells (dated by TCRdb to the mid-2010s). For the wider study: Sequencing of TCR alpha- and beta-chain repertoires was performed on glioma tissue, on non-neoplastic brain tissue, and on matched peripheral blood mononuclear cells. To measure how far tissue and blood T-cell populations diverged, each tissue-infiltrating repertoire was compared against the peripheral blood repertoire of the same patient. The paired cohort was made up of three low-grade glioma patients, several primary glioblastoma patients and three non-glioma patients who contributed non-neoplastic brain tissue. The study at large found these results: VJ-independent divergence between tissue and blood was lower than expected in non-neoplastic patients but higher than expected in all gliomas, particularly low-grade gliomas. Group comparisons were based on small numbers of patients: three non-neoplastic, three low-grade glioma and eight glioblastoma patients. Tissue and blood shared very few CDR3 sequences, a result attributed to high CDR3 diversity and limited sampling.

The iRepertoire nested amplicon-rescue multiplex PCR (arm-PCR) platform was used to amplify TCR alpha and beta CDR3 regions from RNA. The input for one-step reverse transcription and amplification was 100-400 ng of either tissue mRNA or PBMC total RNA. After bead purification, a secondary multiplex PCR added Illumina adapters, and libraries were gel-purified between 200 and 400 bp. The libraries contained internal 6-nucleotide barcodes that were used for demultiplexing. The libraries were sequenced on an Illumina MiSeq using 2x220 or 2x250 nucleotide paired-end reads. Turning to the authors' computational methods: FLASH 1.2.11 was used to merge paired reads, and BWA-MEM then aligned the reads to the GRCh37 human genome before TRA and TRB reads were extracted. An IMGT-derived reference of cassette sequences and CDR3 motifs, with pseudogenes included, was used for V and J assignment. Reads were translated in three frames, and productive CDR3s were defined as those with a C...FGXG motif and no stop codons. Unique combinations of V-J cassette pair and CDR3 amino acid sequence were defined as clonotypes. Filtering of reads was based on Hamming distance, with the threshold set by the sequence error rate of each sample in mapped regions. TCRdb trimmed public reads at Q25 via fastp, called clones via MiXCR and kept in-frame beta chains. Identical CDR3 proteins give one entry, which carries the most common genes and DNA. These V and J calls derive from TCRdb rather than the authors' analysis. This sample is represented by 44,000 or so distinct CDR3 sequences; under 25% of them were singletons. The ten largest clones add up to roughly 6.8% of the sample.

The CDR3 runs 14 amino acids, cysteine and phenylalanine included. Only the CDR3 portion is preserved as DNA: 42 bases, with reading frame beginning at the first base. A distance of 7 bases separates the germline ends of V and J, which lose 2 bases and 1 base respectively. The germline V gene (reference sequence) yields SGHKS for CDR1 and YYEKEE for CDR2. Worth noting for this clonotype: Which antigen it targets is not known. It has no much larger one-base neighbor in the sample; base qualities were not kept.

The receptor comes from a human donor with low-grade glioma or glioblastoma, undergoing nonglioma brain surgery, or in good health (not recorded which). The chain is encoded by TRBV5-5 joined to TRBJ1-5; the D gene remains uncertain. Sequenced sample: glioma tissue, nonneoplastic brain tissue, or PBMCs (not recorded which). The nucleotide sequence reads as follows: TGTGCCAGCAGCTTTATGCAGAGCAATCAGCCCCAGCATTTT. The encoded protein is CASSFMQSNQPQHF.